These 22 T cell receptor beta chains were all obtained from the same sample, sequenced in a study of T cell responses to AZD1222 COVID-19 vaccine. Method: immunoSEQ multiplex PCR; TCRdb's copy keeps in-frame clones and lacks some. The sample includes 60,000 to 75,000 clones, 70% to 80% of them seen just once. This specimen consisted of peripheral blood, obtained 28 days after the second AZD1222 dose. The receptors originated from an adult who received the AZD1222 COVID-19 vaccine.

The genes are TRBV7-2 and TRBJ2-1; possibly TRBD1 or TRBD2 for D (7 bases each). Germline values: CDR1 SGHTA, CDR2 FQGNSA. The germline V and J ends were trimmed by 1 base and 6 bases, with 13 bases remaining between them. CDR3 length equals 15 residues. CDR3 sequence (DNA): TGTGCCAGCAGCTTAGATTCAGGGGGGGCCAATGAGCAGTTCTTC. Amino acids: CASSLDSGGANEQFF.

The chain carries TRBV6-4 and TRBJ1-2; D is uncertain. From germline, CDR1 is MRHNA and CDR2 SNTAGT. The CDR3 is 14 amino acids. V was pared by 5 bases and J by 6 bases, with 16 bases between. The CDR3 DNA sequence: TGTGCCAGCAGTCCAAAGACCCGATTGAATGGCTACACCTTC. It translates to CASSPKTRLNGYTF.

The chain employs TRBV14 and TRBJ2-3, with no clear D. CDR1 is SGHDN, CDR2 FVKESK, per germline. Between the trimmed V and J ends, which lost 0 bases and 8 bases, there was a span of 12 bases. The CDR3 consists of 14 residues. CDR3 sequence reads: CASSQDLPIGTQYF. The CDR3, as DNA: TGTGCCAGCAGCCAAGATCTTCCGATAGGTACGCAGTATTTT.

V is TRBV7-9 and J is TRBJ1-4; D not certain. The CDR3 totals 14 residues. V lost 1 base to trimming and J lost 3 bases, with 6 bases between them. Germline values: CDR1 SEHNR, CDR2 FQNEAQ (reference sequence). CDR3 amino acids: CASSLGSSNEKLFF. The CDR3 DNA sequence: TGTGCCAGCAGCTTAGGAAGCTCTAATGAAAAACTGTTTTTT.

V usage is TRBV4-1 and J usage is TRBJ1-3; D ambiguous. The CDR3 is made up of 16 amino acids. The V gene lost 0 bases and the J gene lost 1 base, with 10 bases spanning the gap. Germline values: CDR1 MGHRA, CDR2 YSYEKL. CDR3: CASSQDLGFSGNTIYF. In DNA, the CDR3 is TGCGCCAGCAGCCAAGATCTCGGGTTTTCTGGAAACACCATATATTTT.

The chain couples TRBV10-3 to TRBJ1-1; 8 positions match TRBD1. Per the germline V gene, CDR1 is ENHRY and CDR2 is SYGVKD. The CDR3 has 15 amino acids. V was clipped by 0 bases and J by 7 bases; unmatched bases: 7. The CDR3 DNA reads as TGTGCCATCAGTGAGTCCCGCACAGGGGGTAGTGAAGCTTTCTTT. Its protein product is CAISESRTGGSEAFF.

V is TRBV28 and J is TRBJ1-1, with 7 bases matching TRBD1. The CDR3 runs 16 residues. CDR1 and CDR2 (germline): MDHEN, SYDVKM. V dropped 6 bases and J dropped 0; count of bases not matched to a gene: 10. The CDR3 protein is CASSPGQRVMNTEAFF. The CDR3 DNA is TGTGCCAGCAGCCCGGGACAGAGAGTTATGAACACTGAAGCTTTCTTT.

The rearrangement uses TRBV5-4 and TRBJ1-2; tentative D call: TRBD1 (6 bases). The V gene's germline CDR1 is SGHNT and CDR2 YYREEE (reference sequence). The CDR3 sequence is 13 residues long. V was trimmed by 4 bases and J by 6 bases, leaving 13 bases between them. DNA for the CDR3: TGTGCCAGCAGCGTCCCAGGGGAAGATGGCTACACCTTC. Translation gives CASSVPGEDGYTF.

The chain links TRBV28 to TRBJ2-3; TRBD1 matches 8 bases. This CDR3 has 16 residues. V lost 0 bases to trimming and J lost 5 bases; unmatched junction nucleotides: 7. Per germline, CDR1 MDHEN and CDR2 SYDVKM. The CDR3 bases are TGTGCCAGCAGTTTATGGACGGGACAGGAGGGAGATACGCAGTATTTT. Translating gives CASSLWTGQEGDTQYF.

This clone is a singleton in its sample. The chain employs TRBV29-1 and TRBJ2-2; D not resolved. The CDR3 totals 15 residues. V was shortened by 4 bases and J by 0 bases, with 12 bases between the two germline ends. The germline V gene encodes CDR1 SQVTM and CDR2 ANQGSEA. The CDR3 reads CSVVDRASNTGELFF. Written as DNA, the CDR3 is TGCAGCGTTGTAGATCGGGCATCGAACACCGGGGAGCTGTTTTTT.

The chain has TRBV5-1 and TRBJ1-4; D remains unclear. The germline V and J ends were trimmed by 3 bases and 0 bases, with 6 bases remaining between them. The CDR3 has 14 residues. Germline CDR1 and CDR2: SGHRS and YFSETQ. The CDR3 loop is CASSSLATNEKLFF. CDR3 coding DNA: TGCGCCAGCAGCTCCTTAGCAACTAATGAAAAACTGTTTTTT.

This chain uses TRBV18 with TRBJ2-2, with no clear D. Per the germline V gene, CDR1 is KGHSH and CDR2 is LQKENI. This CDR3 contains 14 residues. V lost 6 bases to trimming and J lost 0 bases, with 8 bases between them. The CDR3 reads CASSGSANTGELFF. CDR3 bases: TGTGCCAGCTCGGGCAGCGCGAACACCGGGGAGCTGTTTTTT.

This chain's CDR3 is CASSSPSGRGDTIYF. CDR3 sequence (DNA): TGTGCCAGCAGTTCCCCGAGCGGGCGGGGAGACACCATATATTTT. This chain connects TRBV28 to TRBJ1-3; D remains unclear. V was cut by 4 bases and J by 8 bases, with 18 bases left in between. CDR3 length: 15 amino acids. Germline lookup yields CDR1 MDHEN and CDR2 SYDVKM.

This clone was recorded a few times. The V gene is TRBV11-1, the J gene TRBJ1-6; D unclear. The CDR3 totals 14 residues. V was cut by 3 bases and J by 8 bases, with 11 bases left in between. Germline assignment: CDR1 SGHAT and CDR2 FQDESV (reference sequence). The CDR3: CASSLQGFDSPLHF. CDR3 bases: TGTGCCAGCAGCTTGCAAGGGTTTGATTCACCCCTCCACTTT. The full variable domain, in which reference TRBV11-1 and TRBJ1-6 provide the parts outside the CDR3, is EAEVAQSPRYKITEKSQAVAFWCDPISGHATLYWYRQILGQGPELLVQFQDESVVDDSQLPKDRFSAERLKGVDSTLKIQPAELGDSAMYLCASSLQGFDSPLHFGNGTRLTVT.

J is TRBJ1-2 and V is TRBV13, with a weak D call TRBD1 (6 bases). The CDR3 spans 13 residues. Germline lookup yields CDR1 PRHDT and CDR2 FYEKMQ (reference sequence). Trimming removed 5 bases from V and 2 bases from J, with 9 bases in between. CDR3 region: CASSQDRNYGYTF. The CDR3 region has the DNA TGTGCCAGCAGCCAGGACAGAAACTATGGCTACACCTTC.

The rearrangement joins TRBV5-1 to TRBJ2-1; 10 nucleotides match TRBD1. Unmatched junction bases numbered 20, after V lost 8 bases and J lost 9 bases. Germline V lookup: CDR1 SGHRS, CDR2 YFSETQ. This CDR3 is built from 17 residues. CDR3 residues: CARPQSLGDRGCFEQFF. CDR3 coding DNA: TGCGCCAGGCCTCAATCCCTCGGGGACAGGGGTTGTTTTGAGCAGTTCTTC.

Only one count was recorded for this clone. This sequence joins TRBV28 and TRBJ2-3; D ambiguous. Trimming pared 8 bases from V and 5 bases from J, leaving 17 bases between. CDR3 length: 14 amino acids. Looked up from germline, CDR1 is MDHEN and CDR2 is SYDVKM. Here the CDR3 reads CASGLPSGRDTQYF. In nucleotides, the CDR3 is TGTGCCAGCGGCCTGCCCTCGGGTCGAGATACGCAGTATTTT.

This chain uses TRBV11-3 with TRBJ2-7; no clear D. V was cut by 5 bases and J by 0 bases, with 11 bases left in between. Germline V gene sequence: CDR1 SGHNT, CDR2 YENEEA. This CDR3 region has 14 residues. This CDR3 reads CASSPGRSSYEQYF. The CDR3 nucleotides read TGTGCCAGCAGCCCAGGCAGGAGCTCCTACGAGCAGTACTTC.

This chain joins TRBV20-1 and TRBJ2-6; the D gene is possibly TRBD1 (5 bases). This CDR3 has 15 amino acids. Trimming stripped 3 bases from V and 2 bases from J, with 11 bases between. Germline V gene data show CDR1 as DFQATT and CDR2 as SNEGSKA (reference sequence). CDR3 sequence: CSASDAGTGANVLTF. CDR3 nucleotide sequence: TGCAGTGCTAGTGATGCAGGGACTGGGGCCAACGTCCTGACTTTC.

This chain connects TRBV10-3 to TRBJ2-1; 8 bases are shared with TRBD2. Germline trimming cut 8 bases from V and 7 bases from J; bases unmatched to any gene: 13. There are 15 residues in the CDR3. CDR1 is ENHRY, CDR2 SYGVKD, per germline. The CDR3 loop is CAIAQLADASNEQFF. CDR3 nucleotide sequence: TGTGCCATCGCTCAACTAGCGGACGCATCTAATGAGCAGTTCTTC.

CDR3 protein: CASRLTATYGYTF. The CDR3 DNA reads as TGTGCCAGCAGGCTAACCGCGACTTATGGCTACACCTTC. V and J are TRBV27 and TRBJ1-2; D unclear. Trimming cost V 6 bases and J 5 bases, with 13 bases left between them. The germline V gene has CDR1 MNHEY and CDR2 SMNVEV (reference sequence). The CDR3 has 13 residues.

The CDR3 bases are TGTGCCAGCAGGCCCCGGGACAGGGCGAACACCATATATTTT. Translated, it gives CASRPRDRANTIYF. This sequence joins TRBV6-6 and TRBJ1-3; 9 positions agree with TRBD1. The CDR3 is made up of 14 amino acids. After removal of 6 bases from V and 7 bases from J, the junction contained 7 bases not matched to a gene. Germline loops: CDR1 MNHNY, CDR2 SVGAGI (reference sequence).